Listed below are T cell receptor beta chains from one sample, sequenced in a study of blood T cell repertoires in COVID-19. Measured with immunoSEQ multiplex PCR; TCRdb has only the in-frame clones, and not every one. The repertoire holds around 80,000 clones, with 75% to 90% as singletons. The source material was peripheral blood. The receptors were sampled from a human donor in a cohort sampled during active COVID-19. CDR3s include the opening cysteine and the closing phenylalanine or tryptophan. The order of the fields is clone size, J gene, D gene, V gene, CDR3 DNA, CDR3 protein. D genes are given only for firm matches. Clone size is not always given. Where it is, it says once, few, many or a class for expanded clones.

.	TRBJ1-2	TRBD1	TRBV19	TGTGCCAGTAGTATCGGGACAGGGCGCCTTGCTGGCTACACCTTC	CASSIGTGRLAGYTF
few	TRBJ2-3	TRBD1	TRBV5-1	TGCGCCAGCAGCTCGGGGGACAGGGGCACAGATACGCAGTATTTT	CASSSGDRGTDTQYF
.	TRBJ1-4	.	TRBV5-1	TGCGCCAGCAGTCGGGAATCCCTCAGGGGAAGAAAACTGTTTTTT	CASSRESLRGRKLFF
.	TRBJ1-4	TRBD1	TRBV11-2	TGTGCCAGCAGCTTTCGACAGGGTAGTAATGAAAAACTGTTTTTT	CASSFRQGSNEKLFF
.	TRBJ2-1	TRBD2	TRBV7-9	TGTGCCAGCAGCCCTGGGCTAGCGGGGGGCTCCTGGGGAGGCAATGAGCAGTTCTTC	CASSPGLAGGSWGGNEQFF
.	TRBJ1-6	.	TRBV30	TGTGCCTGGACTCAACAGCGGACTTTTAGACTTAATTCACCCCTCCACTTT	CAWTQQRTFRLNSPLHF
.	TRBJ1-1	.	TRBV4-1	TGCGCCAGCAGCCAAGATAGGGGGTGGGGCACTGAAGCTTTCTTT	CASSQDRGWGTEAFF
.	TRBJ1-1	.	TRBV12-3/TRBV12-4	TGTGCCAGCAGCCCCCCTGCTTTCTTT	CASSPPAFF
few	TRBJ2-7	.	TRBV11-3	TGTGCCAGCAGCTTAGATTCGACTAGGGCGTACGAGCAGTACTTC	CASSLDSTRAYEQYF
.	TRBJ2-2	.	TRBV2	TGTGCCAGCAGTGTTGAGGGTAGCGGGGAGCTGTTTTTT	CASSVEGSGELFF
.	TRBJ1-5	TRBD1	TRBV2	TGTGCCAGCAGTGGTACAGGGGGTGTGAATCAGCCCCAGCATTTT	CASSGTGGVNQPQHF
.	TRBJ2-7	.	TRBV2	TGTGCCAGCCAGGTTCGGCACGAGCAGTACTTC	CASQVRHEQYF
once	TRBJ2-1	TRBD1	TRBV24-1	TGTGCCACCAGTGACACTCCGGGACAGGGGGCACTTGAGCAGTTCTTC	CATSDTPGQGALEQFF
.	TRBJ2-7	.	TRBV28	TGTGCCAGCAGCACGCTCGCCAGTTCCTACGAGCAGTACTTC	CASSTLASSYEQYF
.	TRBJ1-2	.	TRBV7-3	TGTGCCAGCAGCTTATCCCCGGGAGATGGCTACACCTTC	CASSLSPGDGYTF
.	TRBJ2-2	.	TRBV19	TGTGCCAGTTCCTTGGGGGGGGCCGGCGCCGGGGAGCTGTTTTTT	CASSLGGAGAGELFF
few	TRBJ2-7	TRBD2	TRBV5-1	TGCGCCAGCAGCGGCCAGGGAGCGGGGGTGGACGACGAGCAGTACTTC	CASSGQGAGVDDEQYF
.	TRBJ2-7	TRBD2	TRBV28	TGTGCCAGCAGTTCCCTCGCGGGGGGGCCCTACGAGCAGTACTTC	CASSSLAGGPYEQYF
.	TRBJ1-4	TRBD1	TRBV7-9	TGTGCCAGCAGCTTTGCGGACAGGGGACTGTTTTTT	CASSFADRGLFF
.	TRBJ1-3	.	TRBV19	TGTGCCAGTCGGGAGGACGTTGTCTCTGGAAACACCATATATTTT	CASREDVVSGNTIYF
.	TRBJ1-4	TRBD1	TRBV5-6	TGTGCCAGCAGCTTGGAGGGGGCCGATGAAAAACTGTTTTTT	CASSLEGADEKLFF
.	TRBJ2-1	TRBD2	TRBV9	TGTGCCAGCAGCCCGGTTACTAGCGGGGACAATGAGCAGTTCTTC	CASSPVTSGDNEQFF
.	TRBJ2-3	TRBD1	TRBV9	TGTGCCAGCAGCGCAGGGGGAATCGGCACAGATACGCAGTATTTT	CASSAGGIGTDTQYF
once	TRBJ2-1	TRBD2	TRBV2	TGTGCCAGCAGTTCATCCCTGCGGGGGGGCAGAGGAAATGAGCAGTTCTTC	CASSSSLRGGRGNEQFF
.	TRBJ1-3	.	TRBV5-4	TGTGCCAGCAGCTTGCACAGCCCGAGCTCTGGAAACACCATATATTTT	CASSLHSPSSGNTIYF
.	TRBJ1-1	.	TRBV5-4	TGTGCCAGCAGCTTCAGGGGTCCAACTGAAGCTTTCTTT	CASSFRGPTEAFF
.	TRBJ2-1	TRBD2	TRBV7-3	TGTGCCAGCAGCTTAGGGGGGGACCCAGGGCGGAATGAGCAGTTCTTC	CASSLGGDPGRNEQFF
.	TRBJ2-5	.	TRBV6-5	TGTGCCAGTTACTACGGAGTCGGGCGCGGGGAGACCCAGTACTTC	CASYYGVGRGETQYF
.	TRBJ2-3	TRBD2	TRBV15	TGTGCCACCAGCAGAGATAGCGGGGGGGCAGATACGCAGTATTTT	CATSRDSGGADTQYF
.	TRBJ1-5	.	TRBV5-8	TGTGCCAGCAGCCATCTGGGGGGGACAACACTCAATCAGCCCCAGCATTTT	CASSHLGGTTLNQPQHF
.	TRBJ2-7	TRBD2	TRBV28	TGTGCCAGCAGGGTAAGCGGGGGGGCCTACGAGCAGTACTTC	CASRVSGGAYEQYF